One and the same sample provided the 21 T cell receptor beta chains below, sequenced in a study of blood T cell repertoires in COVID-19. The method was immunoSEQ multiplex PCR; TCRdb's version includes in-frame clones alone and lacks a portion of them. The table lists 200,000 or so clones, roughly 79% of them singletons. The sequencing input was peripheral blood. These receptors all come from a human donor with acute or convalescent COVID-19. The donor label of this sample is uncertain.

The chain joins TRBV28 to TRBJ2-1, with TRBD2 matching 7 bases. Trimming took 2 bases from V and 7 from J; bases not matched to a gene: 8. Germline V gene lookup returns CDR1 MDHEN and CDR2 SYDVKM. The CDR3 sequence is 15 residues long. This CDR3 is CASSLGVAGRNEQFF. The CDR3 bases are TGTGCCAGCAGTTTAGGGGTAGCGGGCCGGAATGAGCAGTTCTTC. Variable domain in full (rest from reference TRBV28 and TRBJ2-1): DVKVTQSSRYLVKRTGEKVFLECVQDMDHENMFWYRQDPGLGLRLIYFSYDVKMKEKGDIPEGYSVSREKKERFSLILESASTNQTSMYLCASSLGVAGRNEQFFGPGTRLTVL.

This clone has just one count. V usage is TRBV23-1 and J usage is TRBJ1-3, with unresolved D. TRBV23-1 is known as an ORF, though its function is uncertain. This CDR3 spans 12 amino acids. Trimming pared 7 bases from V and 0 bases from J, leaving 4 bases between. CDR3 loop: CASNTSGNTIYF. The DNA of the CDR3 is TGCGCCAGCAACACCTCTGGAAACACCATATATTTT.

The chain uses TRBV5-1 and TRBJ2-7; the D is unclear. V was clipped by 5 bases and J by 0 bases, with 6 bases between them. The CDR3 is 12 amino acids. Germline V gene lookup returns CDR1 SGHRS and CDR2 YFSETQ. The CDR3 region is CASSLSSYEQYF. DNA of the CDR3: TGCGCCAGCAGTCTGAGCTCCTACGAGCAGTACTTC. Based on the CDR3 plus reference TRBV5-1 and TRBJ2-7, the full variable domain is KAGVTQTPRYLIKTRGQQVTLSCSPISGHRSVSWYQQTPGQGLQFLFEYFSETQRNKGNFPGRFSGRQFSNSRSEMNVSTLELGDSALYLCASSLSSYEQYFGPGTRLTVT.

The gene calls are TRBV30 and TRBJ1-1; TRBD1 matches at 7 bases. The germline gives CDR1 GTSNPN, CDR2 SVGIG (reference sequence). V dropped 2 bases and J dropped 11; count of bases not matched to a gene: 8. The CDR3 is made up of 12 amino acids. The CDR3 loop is CAWSLSGGRAFF. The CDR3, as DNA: TGTGCCTGGAGTCTATCAGGGGGAAGGGCTTTCTTT.

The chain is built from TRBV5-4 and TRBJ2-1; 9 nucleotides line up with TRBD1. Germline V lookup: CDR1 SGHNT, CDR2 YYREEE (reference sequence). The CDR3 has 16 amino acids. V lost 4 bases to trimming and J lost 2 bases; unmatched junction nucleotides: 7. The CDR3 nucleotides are TGTGCCAGCAGCCTCTTCCGGGACAGGGCCTACAATGAGCAGTTCTTC. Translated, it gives CASSLFRDRAYNEQFF.

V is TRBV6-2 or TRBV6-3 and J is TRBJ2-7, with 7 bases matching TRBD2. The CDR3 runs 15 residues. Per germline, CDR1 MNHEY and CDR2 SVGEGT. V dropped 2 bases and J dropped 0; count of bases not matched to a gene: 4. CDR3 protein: CASSYRGVPSYEQYF. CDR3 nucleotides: TGTGCCAGCAGTTACCGGGGGGTCCCCTCCTACGAGCAGTACTTC.

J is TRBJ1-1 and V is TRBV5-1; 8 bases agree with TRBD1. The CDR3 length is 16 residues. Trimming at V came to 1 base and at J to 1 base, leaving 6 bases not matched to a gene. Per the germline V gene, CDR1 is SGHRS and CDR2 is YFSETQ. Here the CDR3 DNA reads TGCGCCAGCAGCTTGCTTACGGGACAGGCGAACACTGAAGCTTTCTTT. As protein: CASSLLTGQANTEAFF.

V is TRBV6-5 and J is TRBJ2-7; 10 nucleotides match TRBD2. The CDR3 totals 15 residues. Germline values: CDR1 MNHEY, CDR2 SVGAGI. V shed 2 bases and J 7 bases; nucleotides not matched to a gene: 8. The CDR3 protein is CASSYDLAGVGEQYF. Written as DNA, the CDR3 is TGTGCCAGCAGTTACGATCTAGCGGGAGTGGGTGAGCAGTACTTC.

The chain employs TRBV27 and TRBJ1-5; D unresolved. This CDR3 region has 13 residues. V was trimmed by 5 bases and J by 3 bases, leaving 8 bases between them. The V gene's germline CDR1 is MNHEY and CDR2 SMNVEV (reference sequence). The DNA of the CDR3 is TGTGCCAGCAGTAGTTGGCTCAATCAGCCCCAGCATTTT. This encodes CASSSWLNQPQHF.

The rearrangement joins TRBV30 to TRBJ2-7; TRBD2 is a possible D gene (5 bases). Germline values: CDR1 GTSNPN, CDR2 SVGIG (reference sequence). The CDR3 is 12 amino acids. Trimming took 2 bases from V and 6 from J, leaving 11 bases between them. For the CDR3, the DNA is TGTGCCTGGAGTCCCCGAGGGAGCGAGCAGTACTTC. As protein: CAWSPRGSEQYF. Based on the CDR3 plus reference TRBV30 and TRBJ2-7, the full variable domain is SQTIHQWPATLVQPVGSPLSLECTVEGTSNPNLYWYRQAAGRGLQLLFYSVGIGQISSEVPQNLSASRPQDRQFILSSKKLLLSDSGFYLCAWSPRGSEQYFGPGTRLTVT.

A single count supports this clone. In DNA, the CDR3 is TGTGCCAGCAGCTTAGTTGGTAGCGGAGAGACCCAGTACTTC. As protein: CASSLVGSGETQYF. The chain has TRBV7-9 and TRBJ2-5, with D perhaps TRBD2 (6 bases). The V and J ends lost 1 base and 4 bases respectively, with 10 bases between them. Germline V gene data show CDR1 as SEHNR and CDR2 as FQNEAQ (reference sequence). The CDR3 is 14 residues long.

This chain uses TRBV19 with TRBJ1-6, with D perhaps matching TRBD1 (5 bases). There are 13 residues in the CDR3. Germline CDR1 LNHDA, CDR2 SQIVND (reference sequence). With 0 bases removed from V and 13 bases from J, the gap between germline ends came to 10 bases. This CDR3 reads CASSIDQGTPLHF. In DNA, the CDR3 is TGTGCCAGTAGTATAGATCAAGGGACTCCCCTCCACTTT.

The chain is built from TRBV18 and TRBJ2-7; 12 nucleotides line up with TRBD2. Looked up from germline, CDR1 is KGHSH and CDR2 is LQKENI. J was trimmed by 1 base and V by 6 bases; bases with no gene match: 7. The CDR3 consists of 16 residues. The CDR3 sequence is CASSLSTSGSSYEQYF. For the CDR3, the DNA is TGTGCCAGCTCCTTATCGACTAGCGGGAGTTCCTACGAGCAGTACTTC.

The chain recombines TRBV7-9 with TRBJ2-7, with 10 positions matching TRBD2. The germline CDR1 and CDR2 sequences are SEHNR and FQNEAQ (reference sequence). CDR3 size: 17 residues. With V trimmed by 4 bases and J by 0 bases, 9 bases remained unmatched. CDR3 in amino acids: CASSSPYSSGSSYEQYF. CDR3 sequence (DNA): TGTGCCAGCAGCTCGCCATACTCTAGCGGGAGCTCCTACGAGCAGTACTTC.

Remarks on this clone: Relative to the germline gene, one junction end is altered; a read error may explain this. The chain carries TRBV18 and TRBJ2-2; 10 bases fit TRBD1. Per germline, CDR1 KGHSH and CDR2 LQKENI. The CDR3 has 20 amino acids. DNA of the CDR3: TGTGCCAGCTCACCCCCCCGGGACAGGGGTTGGATCACGAACATCGGGGAGCTGTTTTTT. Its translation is CASSPPRDRGWITNIGELFF.

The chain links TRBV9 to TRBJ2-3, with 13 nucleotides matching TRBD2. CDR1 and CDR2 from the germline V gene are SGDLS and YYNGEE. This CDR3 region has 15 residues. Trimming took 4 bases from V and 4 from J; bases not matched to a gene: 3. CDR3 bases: TGTGCCAGCAGCAGACTAGCGGGAGGTTCAGATACGCAGTATTTT. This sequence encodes CASSRLAGGSDTQYF. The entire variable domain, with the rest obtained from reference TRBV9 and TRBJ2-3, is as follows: DSGVTQTPKHLITATGQRVTLRCSPRSGDLSVYWYQQSLDQGLQFLIQYYNGEERAKGNILERFSAQQFPDLHSELNLSSLELGDSALYFCASSRLAGGSDTQYFGPGTRLTVL.

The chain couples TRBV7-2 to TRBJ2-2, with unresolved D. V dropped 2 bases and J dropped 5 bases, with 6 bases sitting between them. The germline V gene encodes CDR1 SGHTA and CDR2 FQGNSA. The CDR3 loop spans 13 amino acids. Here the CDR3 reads CASSLRGTGELFF. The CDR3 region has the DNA TGTGCCAGCAGCTTAAGAGGAACCGGGGAGCTGTTTTTT.

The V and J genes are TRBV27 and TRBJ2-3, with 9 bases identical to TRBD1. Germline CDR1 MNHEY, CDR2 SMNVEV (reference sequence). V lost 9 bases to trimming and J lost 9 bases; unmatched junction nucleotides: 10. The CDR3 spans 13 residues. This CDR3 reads CASTPRTGETQYF. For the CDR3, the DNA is TGTGCCAGTACCCCCCGGACAGGGGAGACGCAGTATTTT.

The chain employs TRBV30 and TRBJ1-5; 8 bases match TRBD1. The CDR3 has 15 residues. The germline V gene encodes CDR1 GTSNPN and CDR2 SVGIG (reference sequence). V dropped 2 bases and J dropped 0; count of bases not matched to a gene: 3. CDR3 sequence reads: CAWSYGQGSNQPQHF. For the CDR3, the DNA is TGTGCCTGGAGTTATGGACAGGGTAGCAATCAGCCCCAGCATTTT.

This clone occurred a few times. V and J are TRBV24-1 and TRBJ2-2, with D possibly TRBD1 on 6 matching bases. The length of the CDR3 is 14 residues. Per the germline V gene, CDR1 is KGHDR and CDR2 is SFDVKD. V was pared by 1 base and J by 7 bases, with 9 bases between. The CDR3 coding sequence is TGTGCCACCAGTGATTTCGGACAGTTCGGGGAGCTGTTTTTT. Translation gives CATSDFGQFGELFF.

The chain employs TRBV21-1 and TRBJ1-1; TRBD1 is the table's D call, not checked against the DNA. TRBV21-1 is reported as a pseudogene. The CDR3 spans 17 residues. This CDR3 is CASSREKLDRGYTEAFF. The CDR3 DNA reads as TGTGCCAGCAGCAGGGAAAAGCTGGACAGGGGGTATACTGAAGCTTTCTTT.